This T cell receptor beta chain was captured in a study of cytomegalovirus exposure and HLA in healthy donors. General study results and limits: Researchers reported in a later analysis that a missense DCLRE1C variant was tied to TCR beta V- and J-gene trimming. Some highly shared sequence variants likely arose as a pipeline artifact. TCR beta sequences reportedly predicted most subjects' HLA-A and HLA-B alleles accurately. The majority of CMV-associated TCR beta chains were reported as apparently HLA-restricted in a later analysis.

On this clone itself: The antigen is not known.

Primers: 60 Vbeta forward and 13 Jbeta reverse. Sequencing used immunoSEQ multiplex PCR; TCRdb keeps in-frame clones, though not all of them. The data hold 150,000 to 200,000 clones, with 81% observed a single time. Trimming removed 7 bases from V and 0 bases from J, with 21 bases in between. Per the germline V gene, CDR1 is LNHDA and CDR2 is SQIVND (reference sequence). The CDR3 consists of 18 residues. Sequencing was done on a sample of PBMCs. The chain uses TRBV19 and TRBJ2-2, with a possible D match to TRBD2 (6 bases). The TCR comes from a man in his forties or fifties in good health and CMV-seropositive. CDR3 residues: CASTAYPKEGTNTGELFF. The CDR3 bases are TGTGCCAGTACCGCTTACCCCAAGGAGGGAACGAACACCGGGGAGCTGTTTTTT.